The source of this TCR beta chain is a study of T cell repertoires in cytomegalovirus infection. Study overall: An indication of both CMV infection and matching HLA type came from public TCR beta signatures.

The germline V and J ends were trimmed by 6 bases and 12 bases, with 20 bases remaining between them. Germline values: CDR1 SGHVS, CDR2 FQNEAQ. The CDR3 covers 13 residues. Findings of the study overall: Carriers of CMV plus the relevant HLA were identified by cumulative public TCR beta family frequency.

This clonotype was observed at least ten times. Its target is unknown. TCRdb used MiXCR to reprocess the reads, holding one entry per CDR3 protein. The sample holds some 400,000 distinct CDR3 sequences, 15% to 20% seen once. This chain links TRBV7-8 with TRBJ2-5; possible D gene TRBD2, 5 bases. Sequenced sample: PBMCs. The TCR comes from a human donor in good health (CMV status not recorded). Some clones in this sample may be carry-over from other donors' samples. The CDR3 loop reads CASRSPAWPGKYF. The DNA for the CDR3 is TGTGCCAGCAGGTCACCTGCTTGGCCGGGGAAGTACTTC.